These 22 T cell receptor beta chains were all obtained from the same sample, sequenced in a study of neurological immune-mediated disorders. TCRdb used MiXCR to reprocess the 5' RACE reads, holding one entry per CDR3 protein. The sample includes around 20,000 distinct CDR3 sequences, approximately 15% of them seen just once. Material: CD4+ T cells from blood. Receptors originate from an older woman with HTLV-1-associated myelopathy (HAM/TSP).

This clonotype was seen ten or more times. The chain employs TRBV20-1 and TRBJ2-3, with a tentative D call TRBD2 (6 bases). Germline CDR1 and CDR2: DFQATT and SNEGSKA (reference sequence). The CDR3 is 14 residues long. Trimming stripped 3 bases from V and 3 bases from J, with 13 bases between. CDR3 sequence reads: CSARGLWGTDTQYF. The CDR3 coding sequence is TGCAGTGCTAGGGGACTTTGGGGAACAGATACGCAGTATTTT.

The sample holds many counts of this clonotype. The V call is TRBV6-6, the J call TRBJ1-2; D is ambiguous. The V end lost 11 bases, the J end lost 0 bases, and 4 bases lay between the germline ends. From germline, CDR1 is MNHNY and CDR2 SVGAGI (reference sequence). The CDR3 contains 10 residues. The CDR3, as DNA: TGTGCCTGTTCTAACTATGGCTACACCTTC. It codes for CACSNYGYTF.

This clonotype was counted between two and nine times. V gene TRBV12-3 or TRBV12-4 combines with J gene TRBJ1-1; D remains ambiguous. The CDR3 runs 12 residues. V lost 3 bases and J lost 1, with 3 bases in between. The CDR3 loop reads CASSFENTEAFF. CDR3 nucleotides: TGTGCCAGCAGTTTCGAGAACACTGAAGCTTTCTTT.

This chain joins TRBV5-1 and TRBJ1-5; no clear D. Trimming took off 1 base at V and 0 bases at J, with 11 bases between the two ends. The V gene's germline CDR1 is SGHRS and CDR2 YFSETQ. The CDR3 contains 16 residues. The CDR3 DNA reads as TGCGCCAGCAGCTTGTACCGGGAATATAGCAATCAGCCCCAGCATTTT. Amino acids: CASSLYREYSNQPQHF. The full variable domain, its missing parts supplied by reference TRBV5-1 and TRBJ1-5, is KAGVTQTPRYLIKTRGQQVTLSCSPISGHRSVSWYQQTPGQGLQFLFEYFSETQRNKGNFPGRFSGRQFSNSRSEMNVSTLELGDSALYLCASSLYREYSNQPQHFGDGTRLSIL.

Ten or more counts support this clonotype. The V call is TRBV6-7, the J call TRBJ1-2; unclear D gene. TRBV6-7 is designated an ORF whose function remains uncertain. The CDR3 runs 15 residues. Trimming took 0 bases from V and 0 from J, leaving 8 bases between them. CDR3 loop: CASSYSRLSNYGYTF. CDR3 DNA sequence: TGTGCCAGCAGTTACTCGAGACTCTCTAACTATGGCTACACCTTC.

This clonotype was recorded at least ten times. The chain links TRBV5-1 to TRBJ2-2; TRBD1 is a possible D gene (6 bases). This CDR3 comprises 16 residues. V lost 4 bases, J lost 2 bases, and 15 bases lay in between. CDR1 is SGHRS, CDR2 YFSETQ, per germline. CDR3: CASSQVGTTNTGELFF. The CDR3 DNA reads as TGCGCCAGCAGCCAAGTTGGGACAACCAACACCGGGGAGCTGTTTTTT.

This clonotype was detected ten times or more. The J gene is TRBJ1-1, the V gene TRBV12-3 or TRBV12-4, with 7 bases matching TRBD1. This CDR3 spans 12 amino acids. V trimming: 7 bases; J trimming: 4 bases; junction bases outside the gene matches: 3. The CDR3 nucleotides are TGTGCCAGCAAACAGGGGTTCACTGAAGCTTTCTTT. Encoded protein: CASKQGFTEAFF.

This clonotype was counted ten times or more. This chain links TRBV5-1 with TRBJ2-1; maybe TRBD2 (6 bases). Trimming stripped 7 bases from V and 8 bases from J, with 19 bases between. Germline CDR1 is SGHRS and CDR2 is YFSETQ. The CDR3 totals 14 residues. CDR3: CASLLGLGEDEQFF. The CDR3 DNA follows: TGCGCCAGCCTCTTGGGATTAGGGGAGGATGAGCAGTTCTTC. Drawing the rest from reference TRBV5-1 and TRBJ2-1, the complete variable domain is KAGVTQTPRYLIKTRGQQVTLSCSPISGHRSVSWYQQTPGQGLQFLFEYFSETQRNKGNFPGRFSGRQFSNSRSEMNVSTLELGDSALYLCASLLGLGEDEQFFGPGTRLTVL.

The chain joins TRBV7-2 to TRBJ2-1; TRBD1 might be the D (6 bases). Trimming cost V 4 bases and J 0 bases, with 7 bases left between them. This CDR3 contains 14 residues. The germline gives CDR1 SGHTA, CDR2 FQGNSA. CDR3 sequence: CASSSDSSYNEQFF. The CDR3 coding sequence is TGTGCCAGCAGCTCGGACAGCTCCTACAATGAGCAGTTCTTC.

In this sample, this clonotype turned up many times. Written as DNA, the CDR3 is TGTGCCAGCAGCTCTTTATTGGACAGGGGCTACAATGAGCAGTTCTTC. It translates to CASSSLLDRGYNEQFF. The J gene is TRBJ2-1, the V gene TRBV7-6; 9 nucleotides line up with TRBD1. Per germline, CDR1 SGHVS and CDR2 FNYEAQ. The V and J ends lost 4 bases and 3 bases, in that order; junction bases with no gene match: 7. The CDR3 is made up of 16 amino acids.

This clonotype was observed many times. This rearrangement joins TRBV7-9 to TRBJ1-3; D remains ambiguous. V gave up 6 bases and J gave up 0 bases, with 15 bases separating them. CDR1 is SEHNR and CDR2 is FQNEAQ in the germline V gene (reference sequence). The length of the CDR3 is 16 residues. CDR3 sequence reads: CASSSSGSFSGNTIYF. CDR3 in DNA: TGTGCCAGCAGTTCCTCCGGCTCTTTCTCTGGAAACACCATATATTTT.

At least ten counts were recorded for this clonotype. This chain uses TRBV20-1 with TRBJ2-7; TRBD1 agrees at 10 bases. The CDR3 consists of 15 residues. Germline values: CDR1 DFQATT, CDR2 SNEGSKA (reference sequence). J was trimmed by 3 bases and V by 2 bases; bases with no gene match: 7. The CDR3 DNA is TGCAGTGCTAGACGCCCCGGGACAGGGGACTACGAGCAGTACTTC. Protein sequence: CSARRPGTGDYEQYF.

This clonotype has ten or more counts. V gene TRBV20-1 combines with J gene TRBJ2-1; 9 bases are a match to TRBD2. V lost 0 bases to trimming and J lost 5 bases; unmatched junction nucleotides: 11. This CDR3 comprises 17 residues. CDR1 and CDR2 (germline): DFQATT, SNEGSKA (reference sequence). CDR3 nucleotide sequence: TGCAGTGCTAGAGATCGGCTAGCGGGGTCGTCGAACAATGAGCAGTTCTTC. It translates to CSARDRLAGSSNNEQFF.

The chain recombines TRBV6-5 with TRBJ2-7, with 8 positions matching TRBD1. CDR1 and CDR2 from the germline V gene are MNHEY and SVGAGI. CDR3 length equals 15 residues. After removal of 0 bases from V and 1 base from J, the junction contained 2 bases not matched to a gene. CDR3 DNA sequence: TGTGCCAGCAGTTACTCGACAGGGGATTCCTACGAGCAGTACTTC. It translates to CASSYSTGDSYEQYF.

There are many counts of this clonotype. This chain connects TRBV10-2 to TRBJ2-3, with D perhaps matching TRBD2 (5 bases). CDR3 length: 15 amino acids. Germline V gene sequence: CDR1 WSHSY, CDR2 SAAADI. Trimming pared 2 bases from V and 2 bases from J, leaving 11 bases between. The CDR3 DNA reads as TGCGCCAGCAGTGAGAGGCTAGCCGACACAGATACGCAGTATTTT. This codes for CASSERLADTDTQYF.

The table lists this clonotype with many counts. This chain uses TRBV5-6 with TRBJ2-5, with TRBD1 matching 8 bases. The length of the CDR3 is 14 residues. V shed 4 bases, J shed 5 bases, and the junction held 7 bases outside the gene matches. Germline values: CDR1 SGHDT, CDR2 YYEEEE. The CDR3: CASSRTGPGETQYF. DNA of the CDR3: TGTGCCAGCAGCCGGACAGGGCCAGGGGAGACCCAGTACTTC.

The sample holds many counts of this clonotype. The chain links TRBV20-1 to TRBJ1-2; weak D call: TRBD1 (5 bases). This CDR3 is built from 11 residues. CDR1 DFQATT and CDR2 SNEGSKA come from the germline V gene (reference sequence). Trimming cost V 6 bases and J 14 bases, with 19 bases left between them. This CDR3 is CSASERGVCTF. The CDR3 DNA sequence: TGCAGTGCCTCCGAAAGGGGTGTCTGTACCTTC.

This clonotype was counted at least ten times. The rearrangement joins TRBV20-1 to TRBJ2-3, with D maybe TRBD2 (7 bases). Trimming stripped 2 bases from V and 2 bases from J, with 20 bases between. The CDR3 has 17 amino acids. Germline V gene sequence: CDR1 DFQATT, CDR2 SNEGSKA (reference sequence). The CDR3 reads CSARSAGADIPTDTQYF. In nucleotides, the CDR3 is TGCAGTGCTAGATCCGCGGGGGCGGATATTCCCACAGATACGCAGTATTTT.

The table lists this clonotype with many counts. This chain uses TRBV20-1 with TRBJ1-1; D may be TRBD1 (5 bases). The V gene lost 0 bases and the J gene lost 3 bases, with 17 bases spanning the gap. Looked up from germline, CDR1 is DFQATT and CDR2 is SNEGSKA (reference sequence). The CDR3 extends over 16 amino acids. The CDR3 DNA follows: TGCAGTGCTAGAGATCAAAGGGGCTCGCGGGACACTGAAGCTTTCTTT. It translates to CSARDQRGSRDTEAFF.

By share, this clonotype counts as medium-sized (0.01 to 0.1%). V is TRBV6-5 and J is TRBJ1-1; TRBD1 matches at 7 bases. The germline gives CDR1 MNHEY, CDR2 SVGAGI. The CDR3 is 16 amino acids. The J segment lost 0 bases and the V segment lost 6 bases, leaving 10 bases of the junction unmatched. This CDR3 is CASRSRQGALNTEAFF. DNA of the CDR3: TGTGCCAGCAGATCAAGACAGGGAGCTTTGAACACTGAAGCTTTCTTT.

This clonotype came up many times. This sequence joins TRBV9 and TRBJ2-1; TRBD2 matches 8 bases. Trimming at V came to 1 base and at J to 8 bases, leaving 11 bases not matched to a gene. The CDR3 contains 16 residues. CDR1 and CDR2 from the germline V gene are SGDLS and YYNGEE. CDR3 sequence: CASSVKGSGEVYEQFF. The CDR3 nucleotides read TGTGCCAGCAGCGTAAAAGGTAGCGGGGAGGTCTATGAGCAGTTCTTC.

V and J are TRBV20-1 and TRBJ2-7, with a tentative D call TRBD2 (6 bases). Germline loops: CDR1 DFQATT, CDR2 SNEGSKA (reference sequence). Trimming removed 6 bases from V and 4 bases from J, with 19 bases in between. This CDR3 contains 14 residues. CDR3: CSAQRPGLNYEQYF. CDR3 sequence (DNA): TGCAGTGCACAGCGGCCGGGACTCAATTACGAGCAGTACTTC.